This T cell receptor beta chain was retrieved from a study of OX40 agonist ivuxolimab in advanced cancers. Study-wide context: The diagnoses of dose-escalation patients were hepatocellular carcinoma, melanoma, renal cell or head and neck cancer. Points from the study as a whole: In the 0.1-3.0 mg/kg groups, partial responders showed among the lowest expansion.

This table comes from immunoSEQ multiplex PCR, and its TCRdb copy is limited to in-frame clones, with some not included. The data show tens of thousands of clones, approximately 86% seen once. Patients were ineligible given autoimmune disease history or systemic immunosuppression. With baseline, cycle 4 day 1, and cycle 7 day 1 as timepoints, blood was sampled. In regard to this clone: The target antigen is unknown.

The CDR3 spans 15 residues. Trimming took off 7 bases at V and 2 bases at J, with 12 bases between the two ends. Germline CDR1 is SNHLY and CDR2 is FYNNEI. The source of this sequence is an adult with an advanced solid tumor such as melanoma, head and neck, liver or kidney cancer. The genes are TRBV2 and TRBJ2-6; D may be TRBD1 or TRBD2 (6 bases each). The sequencing here drew on CD4+ or CD8+ T cells sorted from blood, taken in a trial of the OX40 agonist ivuxolimab. CDR3 sequence (DNA): TGTGCCAGCATCGAGGGGGGTACTGGGGCCAACGTCCTGACTTTC. It translates to CASIEGGTGANVLTF.